This T cell receptor (beta chain) was identified in a study of cytomegalovirus exposure and HLA in healthy donors. Study results and limitations: Overall, roughly 170 TCR beta chains were annotated as cytomegalovirus-associated. For most TCR sequences rarity was the rule, although some public TCRs occurred in many donors. As was reported, the classifier diagnosed cytomegalovirus status with high specificity and sensitivity. At a 0.05 false discovery rate, a later analysis found 15,000 to 20,000 TCR beta sequences to be associated with HLA alleles.

The PCR was carried out with 60 Vbeta primers and 13 Jbeta primers. The method was immunoSEQ multiplex PCR; TCRdb's version includes in-frame clones alone and lacks a portion of them. The repertoire holds about 190,000 clones, with 80% to 90% as singletons. Concerning this clone itself: No antigen is known for it.

The receptor was isolated from a male donor in good health and CMV-seronegative. Specimen: PBMCs.

The CDR3 sequence is CASSGLAGVINTDTQYF. DNA for the CDR3: TGTGCCAGCAGTGGACTAGCGGGAGTAATCAATACAGATACGCAGTATTTT. The gene calls are TRBV6-1 and TRBJ2-3; 12 bases map to TRBD2. J was trimmed by 3 bases and V by 4 bases; bases with no gene match: 8. This CDR3 comprises 17 residues. Looked up from germline, CDR1 is MNHNS and CDR2 is SASEGT.